The 11 T cell receptor beta chains in this list originate from one sample, sequenced in a study of T cell repertoires in cytomegalovirus infection. One entry per CDR3 protein, called by TCRdb with MiXCR from the reads. The table lists just under 550,000 distinct CDR3 sequences, 26% of them singletons, with under 15% in the top ten. Sequenced input: PBMCs. These receptors all stem from a human donor in good health (CMV status not recorded). Some clones in this sample may be carry-over from other donors' samples.

This clonotype was detected a few times. CDR3 residues: CASSLRQGSDEKLFF. DNA of the CDR3: TGTGCCAGCAGTTTACGACAGGGAAGCGATGAAAAACTGTTTTTT. The rearrangement uses TRBV27 and TRBJ1-4; 7 bases match TRBD1. The CDR3 length is 15 residues. Germline lookup yields CDR1 MNHEY and CDR2 SMNVEV (reference sequence). The J segment lost 6 bases and the V segment lost 2 bases, leaving 6 bases of the junction unmatched.

This clonotype was recorded a few times. The chain uses TRBV2 and TRBJ2-7; tentatively, D is TRBD1 or TRBD2 (6 bases each). V was shortened by 4 bases and J by 1 base, with 11 bases between the two germline ends. This CDR3 has 14 residues. The germline gives CDR1 SNHLY, CDR2 FYNNEI. Here the CDR3 DNA reads TGTGCCAGCAGTGGTAGGGGGGCGTCCTACGAGCAGTACGTC. Translation: CASSGRGASYEQYV.

The chain is built from TRBV6-2 or TRBV6-3 and TRBJ2-1; the match to TRBD2 covers 7 bases. The V segment lost 10 bases and the J segment 3 bases; nucleotides outside the gene matches: 3. The CDR3 is 12 residues long. Per the germline V gene, CDR1 is MNHEY and CDR2 is SVGEGT. CDR3 protein: CATREGYNEQFF. The CDR3 bases are TGTGCCACCAGGGAGGGCTACAATGAGCAGTTCTTC.

This clonotype has only a few counts. CDR3: CASAPTGFGEQFF. In nucleotides, the CDR3 is TGTGCTAGTGCTCCGACAGGGTTTGGTGAGCAGTTCTTC. The rearrangement links TRBV12-5 to TRBJ2-1, with 7 bases aligning to TRBD1. J was trimmed by 9 bases and V by 7 bases; bases with no gene match: 9. This CDR3 has 13 amino acids. The germline V gene encodes CDR1 LGHNT and CDR2 FRNRAP.

The chain combines TRBV19 with TRBJ1-2; D is uncertain. Germline lookup yields CDR1 LNHDA and CDR2 SQIVND (reference sequence). The CDR3 totals 17 residues. The V end lost 5 bases, the J end lost 4 bases, and 23 bases lay between the germline ends. This CDR3 reads CASSSPGGMPASYGYTF. As DNA, the CDR3 is TGTGCCAGTAGTTCCCCCGGTGGTATGCCGGCCTCCTATGGCTACACCTTC.

The rearrangement joins TRBV19 to TRBJ1-3, with D uncertain. The CDR3 length is 12 residues. Germline V CDR1 and CDR2: LNHDA, SQIVND (reference sequence). Trimming pared 9 bases from V and 2 bases from J, leaving 8 bases between. The CDR3 is CASHTPGNTIYF. CDR3 nucleotide sequence: TGTGCCAGCCACACGCCTGGAAACACCATATATTTT.

The genes are TRBV7-3 and TRBJ1-1, with 7 bases fitting TRBD1. J gave up 11 bases and V 0 bases, and 6 bases lay outside the gene matches. Germline CDR1 and CDR2: SGHTA and FQGTGA. The CDR3 covers 13 residues. The CDR3 DNA reads as TGTGCCAGCAGCTTAACGGTTGACAGGGAGGCTTTCTTT. Translating gives CASSLTVDREAFF.

Ten or more counts support this clonotype. The chain employs TRBV7-8 and TRBJ2-1; 14 bases match TRBD2. The CDR3 extends over 17 amino acids. Germline CDR1 SGHVS, CDR2 FQNEAQ. The ends lost 6 bases at V and 7 bases at J; junction bases unmatched: 11. The DNA of the CDR3 is TGTGCCAGCAGTCAAGGACTAGCGGGAGGTACCCGGAATGAGCAGTTCTTC. The encoded protein is CASSQGLAGGTRNEQFF.

The chain couples TRBV23-1 to TRBJ2-7; possible D gene TRBD2, 5 bases. TRBV23-1 is known as an ORF, though its function is uncertain. The CDR3 extends over 15 amino acids. The germline V and J ends were trimmed by 1 base and 0 bases, with 10 bases remaining between them. The CDR3 region is CASSQCSASSYEQYF. DNA of the CDR3: TGCGCCAGCAGTCAATGTAGCGCGAGCTCCTACGAGCAGTACTTC.

The gene calls are TRBV7-2 and TRBJ2-6; 11 bases fit TRBD2. The CDR3 covers 18 residues. The ends lost 5 bases at V and 2 bases at J; junction bases unmatched: 8. Germline-derived CDR1 and CDR2 are SGHTA and FQGNSA. The CDR3 bases are TGTGCCAGCAGCCTTGGACTAGCGGGCTCGACTGGGGCCAACGTCCTGACTTTC. Translating gives CASSLGLAGSTGANVLTF.

This clonotype appeared a few times. V gene TRBV6-2 or TRBV6-3 combines with J gene TRBJ1-4, with 7 positions matching TRBD1. From germline, CDR1 is MNHEY and CDR2 SVGEGT. The CDR3 is 15 residues long. V lost 2 bases to trimming and J lost 7 bases; unmatched junction nucleotides: 7. CDR3 amino acids: CASSYPRGPGEKLFF. As DNA, the CDR3 is TGTGCCAGCAGTTACCCGAGGGGGCCCGGTGAAAAACTGTTTTTT.